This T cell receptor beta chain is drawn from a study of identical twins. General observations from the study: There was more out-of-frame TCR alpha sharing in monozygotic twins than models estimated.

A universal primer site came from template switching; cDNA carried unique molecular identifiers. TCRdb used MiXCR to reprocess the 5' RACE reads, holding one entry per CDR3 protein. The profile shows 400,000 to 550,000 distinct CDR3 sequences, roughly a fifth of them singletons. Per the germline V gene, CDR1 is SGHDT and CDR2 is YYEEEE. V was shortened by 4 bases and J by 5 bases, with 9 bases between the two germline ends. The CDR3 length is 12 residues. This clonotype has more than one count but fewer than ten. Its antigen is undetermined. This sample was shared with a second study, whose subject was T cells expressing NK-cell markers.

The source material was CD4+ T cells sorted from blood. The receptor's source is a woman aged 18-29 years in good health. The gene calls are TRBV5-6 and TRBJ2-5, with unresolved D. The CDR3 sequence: CASSSLEETQYF. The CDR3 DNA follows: TGTGCCAGCAGCAGCTTGGAGGAGACCCAGTACTTC.